The rows below give T cell receptor beta chains drawn from one sample of a study of T cell repertoires in cytomegalovirus infection. These TCRs are of unknown antigen specificity. MiXCR, run by TCRdb on the reads, gives a single entry per CDR3 protein. The sample lists 680,000 or so distinct CDR3 sequences, around a third seen once, with 15% to 20% in the top ten. The sample consisted of cultured PBMCs, taken from culture after CMV antigen stimulation. Every receptor here comes from a human donor in good health (CMV status not recorded). Some clones in this sample may be carry-over from other donors' samples. Both conserved end residues are part of each CDR3. The order of the fields is D gene, clone size, J gene, V gene, CDR3 protein, CDR3 DNA. The D gene is left open where the match is weak. Clone size is stated in some rows and not others, as once, few, many or a class when expanded.

NA,many,TRBJ2-3,TRBV6-2/TRBV6-3,CASSLGLNTQYF,TGTGCCAGCAGTCTTGGACTTAATACGCAGTATTTT
NA,few,TRBJ2-7,TRBV2,CATQGDSYEQYF,TGTGCCACCCAAGGAGACTCCTACGAGCAGTACTTC
NA,few,TRBJ2-7,TRBV28,CASKGAADYEQYF,TGTGCCAGCAAAGGGGCAGCTGACTACGAGCAGTACTTC
TRBD1,few,TRBJ2-3,TRBV10-1,CASSESTGDTDTQYF,TGCGCCAGCAGTGAGTCGACAGGGGACACAGATACGCAGTATTTT
NA,once,TRBJ2-5,TRBV4-1,CASSQNRVGETQYF,TGCGCCAGCAGCCAAAACAGGGTGGGAGAGACCCAGTACTTC
NA,NA,TRBJ1-1,TRBV5-6,CASSVYRVSLAFF,TGTGCCAGCAGCGTCTACAGGGTATCTTTGGCTTTCTTT
TRBD2,NA,TRBJ2-1,TRBV19,CASSIVGGLAGYVGYNEQFF,TGTGCCAGTAGTATAGTCGGAGGACTAGCGGGATATGTTGGGTACAATGAGCAGTTCTTC
NA,few,TRBJ1-2,TRBV5-4,CASSGGRLANYGYTF,TGTGCCAGCAGCGGGGGGCGTTTAGCTAACTATGGCTACACCTTC
NA,NA,TRBJ2-2,TRBV7-2,CASTLLTTGELFF,TGTGCCAGCACCTTACTAACAACCGGGGAGCTGTTTTTT
NA,NA,TRBJ2-7,TRBV7-2,CASSYGPSPYEQYF,TGTGCCAGCAGCTACGGACCCTCCCCCTACGAGCAGTACTTC
NA,NA,TRBJ1-2,TRBV6-5,CASSYSGGSSLAVGYTF,TGTGCCAGCAGTTACTCTGGGGGGTCAAGCCTGGCGGTCGGCTACACCTTC
NA,NA,TRBJ2-7,TRBV7-9,CASSRGSNYEQYF,TGTGCCAGCAGCCGCGGGTCGAACTACGAGCAGTACTTC
TRBD1,NA,TRBJ1-1,TRBV6-6,CASSQTRGTTEAFF,TGTGCCAGCAGTCAAACCAGGGGGACCACTGAAGCTTTCTTT
NA,few,TRBJ1-1,TRBV5-4,CASSGKNRVGMNTEAFF,TGTGCCAGCAGCGGGAAGAACAGGGTGGGAATGAACACTGAAGCTTTCTTT
NA,NA,TRBJ2-7,TRBV6-2/TRBV6-3,CASSSLVRPYEQYF,TGTGCCAGCAGCTCCCTGGTACGCCCCTACGAGCAGTACTTC
TRBD2,NA,TRBJ2-2,TRBV6-1,CASRWREANTGELFF,TGTGCCAGCCGGTGGCGGGAGGCAAACACCGGGGAGCTGTTTTTT
NA,many,TRBJ2-7,TRBV7-2,CASSLDPSYEQYF,TGTGCCAGCAGCTTGGACCCCTCCTACGAGCAGTACTTC